Included here is one T cell receptor beta chain sequence, with context. Its specific antigen is unknown. Qualities for individual bases were not recorded, and no much larger clone is one base off. The immunoSEQ Assay, a bias-controlled multiplex PCR, was used to amplify TCRbeta CDR3 regions from genomic DNA. On the study's bioinformatics: Within the assay, amplification of reference gene primers was used to estimate how many nucleated cells each sample contained. To quantify the absolute abundance of each unique TCRbeta CDR3 rearrangement, sequence reads were collapsed and filtered. For each sample, productive Simpson clonality was calculated as the square root of Simpson's diversity index over productive rearrangements. What TCRdb holds here is the immuneACCESS table cut down to in-frame rearrangements. Part of the clones is not present; checked against another copy, under half of the missing clones reflect an unresolved V gene, and the others are unexplained. V and J calls plus clone size are reproduced from that table; the DNA served to infer D and trimming. Recorded for this sample are tens of thousands of clones; 80% to 90% of them occurred a single time. The ten largest clones add up to roughly 24% of the sample.

The collaborating institutions used their own protocols to collect whole blood in K2EDTA tubes. For TCRbeta analysis, collaborator samples were shipped as frozen whole blood, as isolated PBMCs, or as DNA extracted from either sample type. This sample stems from a study of blood T cell repertoires in COVID-19 (dated by TCRdb to the early 2020s). In the study overall: Samples covering the acute and convalescent phases of COVID-19 were provided by collaborators in the United States, Italy and Spain. Where HLA class I and class II types were available, the types were taken from metadata supplied by the sample provider, not from assay-based typing. The prospective study material was composed of cDNA or gDNA derived from T cells, B-cell-depleted T cells, or PBMCs. The repertoires were released in a freely available public database intended as a resource for research on the immune response to SARS-CoV-2. Sample metadata almost always included a de-identified subject ID, COVID-19 status, age in years and sex. The samples were drawn from two sources: the first 160 participants of the ongoing ImmuneRACE study, and 1,200 or so subjects contributed by 6 global collaborators. Deeply sampled blood TCRbeta repertoires from subjects exposed to, actively infected with, or recovered from COVID-19 were included in the dataset. Here is what the overall study found, with its caveats: The quantity of clinical and demographic metadata differed by source and by participant and was supplied without curation.

The sample taken for sequencing was peripheral blood. The TCR comes from an elderly woman with active or convalescent COVID-19.

In nucleotides, the sequence is TGTGCCATCAGTGAGTCGACCGGGACAGGTTTGGTAGGTCCCGGAAACACCATATATTTT. This gives the protein CAISESTGTGLVGPGNTIYF. The sequence is built from TRBV10-3 and TRBJ1-3; 8 bases in the middle match TRBD1. Reading the germline V gene gives CDR1 ENHRY and CDR2 SYGVKD. V trim: 0 bases; J trim: 4 bases; unmatched bases: 17. Counted from cysteine to phenylalanine, this CDR3 has 20 amino acids. Only the CDR3 region is kept as DNA, spanning 60 bases read in frame from base 1.